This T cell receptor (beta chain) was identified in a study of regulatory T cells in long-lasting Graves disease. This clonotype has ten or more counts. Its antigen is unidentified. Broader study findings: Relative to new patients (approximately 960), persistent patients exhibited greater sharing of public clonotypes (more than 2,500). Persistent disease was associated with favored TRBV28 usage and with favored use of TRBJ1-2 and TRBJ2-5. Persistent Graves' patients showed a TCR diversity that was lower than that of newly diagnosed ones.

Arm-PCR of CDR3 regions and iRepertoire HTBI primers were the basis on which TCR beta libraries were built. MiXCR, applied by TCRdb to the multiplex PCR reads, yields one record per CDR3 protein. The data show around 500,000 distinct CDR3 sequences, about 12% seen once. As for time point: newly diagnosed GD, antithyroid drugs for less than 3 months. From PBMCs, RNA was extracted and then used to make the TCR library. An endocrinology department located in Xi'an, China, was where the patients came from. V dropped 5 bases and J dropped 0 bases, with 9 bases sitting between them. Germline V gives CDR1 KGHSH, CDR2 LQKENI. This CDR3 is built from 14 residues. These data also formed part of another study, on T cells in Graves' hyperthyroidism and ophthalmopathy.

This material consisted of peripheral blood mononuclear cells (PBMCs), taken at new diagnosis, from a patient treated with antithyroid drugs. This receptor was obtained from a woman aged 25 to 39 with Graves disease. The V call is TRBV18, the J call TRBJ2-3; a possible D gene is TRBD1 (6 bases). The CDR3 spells CASSMDRSTDTQYF. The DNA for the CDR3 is TGTGCCAGCTCAATGGACAGAAGCACAGATACGCAGTATTTT.